The entry below describes one T cell receptor (beta chain). Antigen: not known. RNA in amounts of about 0.5 to 1 ug was reverse transcribed with random hexamers. In TCRdb, the immunoSEQ multiplex PCR reads were re-called with MiXCR into one record per CDR3 protein. The table records a few hundred thousand distinct CDR3 sequences, about 85% of them present only once. These data belong to a study of CD8 T cells in Susac syndrome. With 4 bases clipped from V and 2 bases from J, the junction kept 5 bases outside the gene matches. The CDR3 is 14 amino acids. Germline-derived CDR1 and CDR2 are SGDLS and YYNGEE. Study-wide results and caveats: As the study acknowledged, the number of individuals in its TCR sequencing and HLA analysis was relatively small.

Sequencing was done on a sample of CD8+ T cells from PBMCs. The sequence came from a human donor with multiple sclerosis. The chain couples TRBV9 to TRBJ2-5; TRBD2 agrees at 7 bases. The CDR3 DNA follows: TGTGCCAGCAGCAAAGCGGGACGACAAGAGACCCAGTACTTC. Its translation is CASSKAGRQETQYF.